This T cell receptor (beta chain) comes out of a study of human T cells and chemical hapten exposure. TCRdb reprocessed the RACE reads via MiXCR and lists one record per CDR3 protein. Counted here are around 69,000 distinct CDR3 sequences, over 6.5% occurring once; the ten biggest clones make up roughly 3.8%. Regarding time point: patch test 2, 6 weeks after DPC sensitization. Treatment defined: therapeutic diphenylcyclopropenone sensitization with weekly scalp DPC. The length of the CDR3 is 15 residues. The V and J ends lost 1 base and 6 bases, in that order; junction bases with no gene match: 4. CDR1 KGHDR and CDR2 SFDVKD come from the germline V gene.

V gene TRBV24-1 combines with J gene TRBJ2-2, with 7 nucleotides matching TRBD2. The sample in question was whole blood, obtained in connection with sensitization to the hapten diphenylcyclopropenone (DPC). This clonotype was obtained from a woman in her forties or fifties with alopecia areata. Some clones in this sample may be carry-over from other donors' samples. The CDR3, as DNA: TGTGCCACCAGTGATTTAGCGGGAAGGTCCGGGGAGCTGTTTTTT. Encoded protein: CATSDLAGRSGELFF.